The next 28 T cell receptor beta chains were all read from a single sample in a study of shared clonotypes between healthy human individuals (dated by TCRdb to the early 2020s). Library prep was done by the immunoSEQ multiplex PCR assay. Drawn from immuneACCESS, this table holds only the in-frame rearrangements with V and J called that TCRdb kept. Clones are partly lost; checked studies trace under half to an unresolved V gene and leave the rest unexplained. Recorded for this sample are about 2.4 million clones; roughly nine tenths of them occurred a single time. The ten largest clones add up to roughly 0.15% of the sample. The material sequenced was naive CD4+ T cells sorted from blood. What this sample's cell subset or site label stands for: CD45RA+ positively selected. Every receptor here comes from a man between 18 and 29 years old in good health.

The chain carries TRBV18 and TRBJ1-1; D remains unclear. V dropped 5 bases and J dropped 0 bases, with 13 bases sitting between them. Germline CDR1 is KGHSH and CDR2 is LQKENI. The CDR3 runs to 15 residues. The CDR3 region has the DNA TGTGCCAGCTCAATTGCTACGGTCATGAACACTGAAGCTTTCTTT. It specifies CASSIATVMNTEAFF.

The chain is built from TRBV19 and TRBJ1-5; a possible D gene is TRBD1 (5 bases). V was cut by 3 bases and J by 6 bases, with 12 bases left in between. The CDR3 contains 14 residues. Germline-derived CDR1 and CDR2 are LNHDA and SQIVND (reference sequence). The CDR3 DNA is TGTGCCAGTAGTATGGAGGGGATGGGTCAGCCCCAGCATTTT. Its translation: CASSMEGMGQPQHF.

The V gene is TRBV10-2, the J gene TRBJ2-1; D gene ambiguous. Trimming shortened V by 4 bases and J by 4 bases, and 8 bases separated the two germline ends. This CDR3 region has 13 residues. Per the germline V gene, CDR1 is WSHSY and CDR2 is SAAADI. The CDR3 is CASSVGPYNEQFF. DNA of the CDR3: TGCGCCAGCAGTGTAGGTCCATACAATGAGCAGTTCTTC.

This clone was counted only a few times. The rearrangement joins TRBV5-1 to TRBJ1-5; 7 positions match TRBD1. V was pared by 1 base and J by 1 base, with 5 bases of the junction left unmatched. This CDR3 comprises 16 residues. CDR1 is SGHRS, CDR2 YFSETQ, per germline. Written as DNA, the CDR3 is TGCGCCAGCAGCTTGTCTACAGGGGTAAGCAATCAGCCCCAGCATTTT. Translating gives CASSLSTGVSNQPQHF. Filled out from reference TRBV5-1 and TRBJ1-5, the complete variable domain reads KAGVTQTPRYLIKTRGQQVTLSCSPISGHRSVSWYQQTPGQGLQFLFEYFSETQRNKGNFPGRFSGRQFSNSRSEMNVSTLELGDSALYLCASSLSTGVSNQPQHFGDGTRLSIL.

This chain connects TRBV27 to TRBJ1-5; 8 bases map to TRBD1. The CDR3 length is 15 residues. V shed 5 bases, J shed 2 bases, and the junction held 5 bases outside the gene matches. CDR1 is MNHEY and CDR2 is SMNVEV in the germline V gene (reference sequence). The CDR3 sequence is CASSPTGQGNQPQHF. The CDR3 DNA reads as TGTGCCAGCAGTCCCACGGGACAGGGCAATCAGCCCCAGCATTTT.

This clone was recorded once. The V call is TRBV7-8, the J call TRBJ1-6; 7 bases align to TRBD1. Trimming removed 1 base from V and 11 bases from J; junction bases left unmatched: 8. CDR1 and CDR2 from the germline V gene are SGHVS and FQNEAQ. The CDR3 contains 15 residues. The CDR3 region is CASSLGWGTATPLHF. CDR3 coding DNA: TGTGCCAGCAGCTTAGGCTGGGGGACAGCGACACCCCTCCACTTT. Full variable domain (outside the CDR3, taken from reference TRBV7-8 and TRBJ1-6): GAGVSQSPRYKVAKRGQDVALRCDPISGHVSLFWYQQALGQGPEFLTYFQNEAQLDKSGLPSDRFFAERPEGSVSTLKIQRTQQEDSAVYLCASSLGWGTATPLHFGNGTRLTVT.

This clone has more than one count but fewer than ten. The rearrangement links TRBV4-1 to TRBJ1-1; 10 bases fit TRBD1. J lost 5 bases, V lost 2 bases, and 8 bases had no gene match. This CDR3 contains 16 residues. The germline V gene encodes CDR1 MGHRA and CDR2 YSYEKL. The CDR3 region is CASSQSPDRGRTEAFF. CDR3 in DNA: TGCGCCAGCAGCCAATCACCCGACAGGGGGCGAACTGAAGCTTTCTTT.

V and J are TRBV9 and TRBJ2-1; 10 nucleotides match TRBD2. The CDR3 covers 16 residues. Germline V lookup: CDR1 SGDLS, CDR2 YYNGEE. With V trimmed by 2 bases and J by 6 bases, 8 bases remained unmatched. Here the CDR3 reads CASSVSERGGLNEQFF. Written as DNA, the CDR3 is TGTGCCAGCAGCGTTAGTGAGCGGGGGGGCCTCAATGAGCAGTTCTTC.

The chain combines TRBV19 with TRBJ2-1; TRBD2 aligns across 8 bases. This CDR3 is 15 amino acids long. V lost 7 bases and J lost 9; bases outside the gene matches: 14. CDR1 is LNHDA, CDR2 SQIVND, per germline (reference sequence). CDR3 bases: TGTGCCAGTACCGACGGCGCGAGCGGGGGAGGTGAGCAGTTCTTC. This encodes CASTDGASGGGEQFF. The full variable domain, with the rest looked up from reference TRBV19 and TRBJ2-1, is DGGITQSPKYLFRKEGQNVTLSCEQNLNHDAMYWYRQDPGQGLRLIYYSQIVNDFQKGDIAEGYSVSREKKESFPLTVTSAQKNPTAFYLCASTDGASGGGEQFFGPGTRLTVL.

This chain links TRBV30 with TRBJ2-6, with D hard to call. This CDR3 spans 14 amino acids. Germline CDR1 and CDR2: GTSNPN and SVGIG (reference sequence). Between the trimmed V and J ends, which lost 5 bases and 2 bases, there was a span of 10 bases. The CDR3 DNA reads as TGTGCCTGGGTCCCCCAGACTGGGGCCAACGTCCTGACTTTC. It yields the protein CAWVPQTGANVLTF.

The chain has TRBV21-1 and TRBJ2-2; the tabulated D call, TRBD1, remains unverified against the DNA. TRBV21-1 is marked as a pseudogene. The length of the CDR3 is 14 residues. The CDR3 nucleotides read TGTGCCAGCAGCAAAGTTGGGCGAACCGGGGAGCTGTTTTTT. It codes for CASSKVGRTGELFF.

The table lists this clone with a few counts. The chain combines TRBV5-1 with TRBJ2-2; D is perhaps TRBD1 (6 bases). The CDR3 contains 14 residues. The ends were cut back, 3 bases at V and 5 bases at J, with 11 bases in the middle. Germline V CDR1 and CDR2: SGHRS, YFSETQ. The CDR3 nucleotides read TGCGCCAGCAGCTCAGGGACAACAACCGGGGAGCTGTTTTTT. Amino acids: CASSSGTTTGELFF.

The chain links TRBV5-1 to TRBJ1-1; 9 nucleotides align to TRBD1. The CDR3 runs 15 residues. Germline values: CDR1 SGHRS, CDR2 YFSETQ. V shed 3 bases and J 0 bases; nucleotides not matched to a gene: 3. CDR3 bases: TGCGCCAGCAGCTGGGGGGACAGGGTGAACACTGAAGCTTTCTTT. This gives the protein CASSWGDRVNTEAFF.

This sequence joins TRBV18 and TRBJ2-3, with TRBD2 matching 7 bases. The V gene's germline CDR1 is KGHSH and CDR2 LQKENI. CDR3 length equals 15 residues. With 4 bases clipped from V and 3 bases from J, the junction kept 7 bases outside the gene matches. The chain's CDR3 is CASSLGGGTTDTQYF. The CDR3 coding sequence is TGTGCCAGCTCACTTGGGGGAGGGACGACAGATACGCAGTATTTT.

For this clone: Distinct nucleotide sequences in the sample also encode this CDR3. The V call is TRBV30, the J call TRBJ1-3; D is unresolved. CDR1 and CDR2 from the germline V gene are GTSNPN and SVGIG (reference sequence). This CDR3 has 13 amino acids. The ends were cut back, 1 base at V and 0 bases at J, with 4 bases in the middle. The CDR3: CAWSGSSGNTIYF. In DNA, the CDR3 is TGTGCCTGGAGTGGGAGCTCTGGAAACACCATATATTTT.

The rearrangement uses TRBV4-3 and TRBJ2-4; 13 bases match TRBD2. Germline V gives CDR1 LGHNA, CDR2 YSLEER. This CDR3 region has 21 residues. With 3 bases clipped from V and 0 bases from J, the junction kept 14 bases outside the gene matches. DNA of the CDR3: TGCGCCAGCAGCCAGGATAATACCGGGACTAGCGGGAACTTAGCCAAAAACATTCAGTACTTC. Amino acid sequence: CASSQDNTGTSGNLAKNIQYF.

This clone has just one count. Other nucleotide sequences in the sample specify the same CDR3. The chain links TRBV10-3 to TRBJ1-1; D not resolved. This CDR3 is built from 13 residues. CDR1 and CDR2 from the germline V gene are ENHRY and SYGVKD. Trimming removed 3 bases at V and 0 bases at J, with 5 bases between. The CDR3 DNA sequence: TGTGCCATCAGTGACTCAGTGAACACTGAAGCTTTCTTT. Its protein product is CAISDSVNTEAFF.

This chain connects TRBV5-6 to TRBJ2-2; 10 positions match TRBD2. The CDR3 totals 17 residues. V lost 0 bases and J lost 4; bases outside the gene matches: 6. Germline CDR1 is SGHDT and CDR2 is YYEEEE. The CDR3 spells CASSLVLAGDITGELFF. In DNA form, the CDR3 reads TGTGCCAGCAGCTTGGTCCTAGCGGGAGATATCACCGGGGAGCTGTTTTTT.

Remarks on this clone: Distinct nucleotide sequences in the sample also encode this CDR3. The V and J genes are TRBV5-1 and TRBJ2-5; D gene ambiguous. Trimming shortened V by 0 bases and J by 1 base, and 10 bases separated the two germline ends. Germline V lookup: CDR1 SGHRS, CDR2 YFSETQ. The CDR3 contains 15 residues. CDR3 sequence reads: CASSLAGQSQETQYF. In DNA form, the CDR3 reads TGCGCCAGCAGCTTGGCGGGCCAGTCCCAAGAGACCCAGTACTTC.

The genes are TRBV9 and TRBJ1-2; the D gene is possibly TRBD1 (5 bases). V was pared by 0 bases and J by 6 bases, with 12 bases between. The CDR3 sequence is 14 residues long. Germline V gene data show CDR1 as SGDLS and CDR2 as YYNGEE. The CDR3 loop reads CASSVDGAVDGYTF. CDR3 DNA sequence: TGTGCCAGCAGCGTAGACGGGGCGGTCGATGGCTACACCTTC.

This clone showed up just once. V is TRBV7-8 and J is TRBJ1-1, with D possibly being TRBD1 (6 bases). V was clipped by 4 bases and J by 1 base, with 13 bases between them. Germline lookup yields CDR1 SGHVS and CDR2 FQNEAQ. The CDR3 sequence is 15 residues long. CDR3 nucleotides: TGTGCCAGCAGCTGGGACACCTCTGCGAACACTGAAGCTTTCTTT. Amino acids: CASSWDTSANTEAFF.

This rearrangement joins TRBV19 to TRBJ1-5; 9 positions match TRBD1. CDR1 and CDR2 from the germline V gene are LNHDA and SQIVND (reference sequence). V dropped 8 bases and J dropped 5; count of bases not matched to a gene: 7. The CDR3 consists of 14 residues. DNA for the CDR3: TGTGCCAGTGGGACAGGGAGTAGGGATCAGCCCCAGCATTTT. This gives the protein CASGTGSRDQPQHF.

V usage is TRBV6-1 and J usage is TRBJ1-4; D not resolved. The CDR3 is made up of 15 amino acids. Germline V lookup: CDR1 MNHNS, CDR2 SASEGT. V was cut by 6 bases and J by 6 bases, with 17 bases left in between. The CDR3 sequence is CASRASSGSHEKLFF. CDR3 nucleotides: TGTGCCAGCAGGGCATCCTCGGGGTCTCATGAAAAACTGTTTTTT.

The rearrangement links TRBV5-1 to TRBJ2-3; TRBD2 aligns across 11 bases. The CDR3 totals 18 residues. Germline CDR1 SGHRS, CDR2 YFSETQ. V lost 0 bases and J lost 0; bases outside the gene matches: 6. DNA of the CDR3: TGCGCCAGCAGCTTGGGACTAGCGGGGAGTACTAGCACAGATACGCAGTATTTT. The encoded protein is CASSLGLAGSTSTDTQYF.

J is TRBJ2-7 and V is TRBV10-3, with D unclear. V gave up 10 bases and J gave up 0 bases, with 16 bases separating them. The CDR3 runs to 14 residues. CDR1 and CDR2 from the germline V gene are ENHRY and SYGVKD. This chain's CDR3 is CATRRGAASYEQYF. The CDR3 coding sequence is TGTGCCACCCGCCGTGGAGCTGCCTCCTACGAGCAGTACTTC.

This clone has only one observation. The chain joins TRBV5-6 to TRBJ2-5; 7 nucleotides match TRBD1. This CDR3 spans 15 amino acids. V was pared by 0 bases and J by 7 bases, with 9 bases of the junction left unmatched. The germline V gene encodes CDR1 SGHDT and CDR2 YYEEEE. CDR3 bases: TGTGCCAGCAGCTTGGGGGACAGACCCTTTGGGACCCAGTACTTC. Translation: CASSLGDRPFGTQYF.

The gene calls are TRBV2 and TRBJ1-2; tentatively, D is TRBD1 (5 bases). With 3 bases removed from V and 8 bases from J, the gap between germline ends came to 16 bases. The CDR3 consists of 14 residues. Per the germline V gene, CDR1 is SNHLY and CDR2 is FYNNEI. The CDR3 reads CASSEGREVRGYTF. Written as DNA, the CDR3 is TGTGCCAGCAGTGAGGGCAGGGAGGTGAGAGGCTACACCTTC.

The chain links TRBV7-6 to TRBJ1-5, with TRBD1 matching 7 bases. The CDR3 length is 14 residues. V lost 4 bases, J lost 8 bases, and 8 bases stayed unmatched. Germline CDR1 and CDR2: SGHVS and FNYEAQ. The CDR3 DNA follows: TGTGCCAGCAGCTCTGGGACAGCGGGTAAGCCCCAGCATTTT. Protein: CASSSGTAGKPQHF.